The 30 T cell receptor beta chains presented below share a single source sample, sequenced in a study of cytomegalovirus exposure and HLA in healthy donors. 13 Jbeta primers and 60 Vbeta primers were used for the PCR. Generated by immunoSEQ multiplex PCR, the TCRdb table keeps only in-frame clones and is missing some. The data hold about 150,000 clones, with less than 10% observed a single time. Material: PBMCs. The receptor set was obtained from a male donor in good health and CMV-seronegative.

This clone was recorded a few times. The chain uses TRBV11-3 and TRBJ2-7; TRBD1 matches 9 bases. Unmatched junction bases numbered 10, after V lost 5 bases and J lost 2 bases. Per the germline V gene, CDR1 is SGHNT and CDR2 is YENEEA. The CDR3 extends over 16 amino acids. The CDR3 sequence: CASSPRGDRATYEQYF. CDR3 bases: TGTGCCAGCAGCCCGCGCGGGGACAGGGCCACCTACGAGCAGTACTTC.

This clone was found a few times. The V call is TRBV2, the J call TRBJ1-2; unclear D gene. This CDR3 region has 14 residues. V was clipped by 7 bases and J by 4 bases, with 16 bases between them. Germline V gene sequence: CDR1 SNHLY, CDR2 FYNNEI. CDR3 DNA: TGTGCCAGCACGGGTCTGAGAGCTCCCTATGGCTACACCTTC. Translating it yields CASTGLRAPYGYTF.

This clone was counted between two and nine times. This chain links TRBV14 with TRBJ2-2, with D possibly being TRBD2 (5 bases). This CDR3 is 15 amino acids long. The V end lost 6 bases, the J end lost 0 bases, and 11 bases lay between the germline ends. The germline gives CDR1 SGHDN, CDR2 FVKESK. The CDR3 spells CASRSAEANTGELFF. CDR3 coding DNA: TGTGCCAGCAGGAGTGCGGAGGCGAACACCGGGGAGCTGTTTTTT.

V is TRBV5-6 and J is TRBJ2-1; D possibly corresponds to TRBD2 (6 bases). The V and J ends lost 0 bases and 1 base respectively, with 8 bases between them. The CDR3 consists of 15 residues. CDR1 is SGHDT and CDR2 is YYEEEE in the germline V gene. The CDR3 region is CASSLAGTSYNEQFF. As DNA, the CDR3 is TGTGCCAGCAGCTTGGCCGGGACTTCCTACAATGAGCAGTTCTTC.

This clone showed up just a few times. The chain is built from TRBV28 and TRBJ2-3; 10 bases match TRBD2. J was trimmed by 5 bases and V by 4 bases; bases with no gene match: 9. The CDR3 sequence is 16 residues long. Germline V gene sequence: CDR1 MDHEN, CDR2 SYDVKM. The CDR3: CASSWGLAGVLDTQYF. For the CDR3, the DNA is TGTGCCAGCAGTTGGGGTCTAGCGGGAGTATTAGATACGCAGTATTTT.

This clone appeared a few times. Within the sample, other DNA sequences also encode this same CDR3. The J gene is TRBJ1-1, the V gene TRBV11-2; D is undetermined. This CDR3 has 13 residues. Between the trimmed V and J ends, which lost 3 bases and 1 base, there was a span of 6 bases. CDR1 is SGHAT, CDR2 FQNNGV, per germline. The CDR3 nucleotides are TGTGCCAGCAGCTTGGGAGGGAACACTGAAGCTTTCTTT. Amino acid sequence: CASSLGGNTEAFF.

This clone was seen a few times. The chain joins TRBV9 to TRBJ1-2, with 7 bases fitting TRBD1. V was clipped by 6 bases and J by 4 bases; unmatched bases: 9. The CDR3 length is 14 residues. The germline V gene encodes CDR1 SGDLS and CDR2 YYNGEE. Here the CDR3 reads CASTRARDSYGYTF. The CDR3 nucleotides are TGTGCCAGCACCAGGGCGCGGGACAGCTATGGCTACACCTTC.

J is TRBJ2-6 and V is TRBV27, with 7 bases that match TRBD1. The CDR3 length is 16 residues. Germline lookup yields CDR1 MNHEY and CDR2 SMNVEV (reference sequence). V lost 6 bases, J lost 0 bases, and 5 bases stayed unmatched. This chain's CDR3 is CASRKTGLSGANVLTF. The CDR3 coding sequence is TGTGCCAGCAGAAAGACAGGGCTCTCTGGGGCCAACGTCCTGACTTTC.

This clone was found a few times. The chain joins TRBV29-1 to TRBJ1-1; D is possibly TRBD1 (5 bases). The CDR3 consists of 12 residues. Trimming took off 6 bases at V and 1 base at J, with 9 bases between the two ends. CDR1 SQVTM and CDR2 ANQGSEA come from the germline V gene. The CDR3 coding sequence is TGCAGCGTGTACACAGGGAACACTGAAGCTTTCTTT. This encodes CSVYTGNTEAFF.

This clone was seen a handful of times. The chain employs TRBV4-2 and TRBJ2-2; maybe TRBD2 (5 bases). Germline values: CDR1 LGHNA, CDR2 YNFKEQ. The CDR3 sequence is 14 residues long. V lost 3 bases, J lost 8 bases, and 13 bases lay in between. The CDR3 spells CASSQDPTGGELFF. The CDR3 region has the DNA TGTGCCAGCAGCCAGGACCCAACGGGAGGGGAGCTGTTTTTT.

The genes are TRBV5-4 and TRBJ1-2, with 7 nucleotides matching TRBD1. Germline V gene sequence: CDR1 SGHNT, CDR2 YYREEE (reference sequence). The CDR3 loop spans 16 amino acids. J gave up 5 bases and V 7 bases, and 17 bases lay outside the gene matches. CDR3 nucleotides: TGTGCCAGCCGCCCCGCACTCGACAGGGAACAATATGGCTACACCTTC. Its protein product is CASRPALDREQYGYTF. Looking up the rest from reference TRBV5-4 and TRBJ1-2 gives the full variable domain: ETGVTQSPTHLIKTRGQQVTLRCSSQSGHNTVSWYQQALGQGPQFIFQYYREEENGRGNFPPRFSGLQFPNYSSELNVNALELDDSALYLCASRPALDREQYGYTFGSGTRLTVV.

This clone was found a few times. CDR3 loop: CASSTSGGTDTQYF. The CDR3 nucleotides are TGTGCCAGCAGCACTAGCGGGGGCACAGATACGCAGTATTTT. V is TRBV7-9 and J is TRBJ2-3; 10 positions agree with TRBD2. The V and J ends lost 5 bases and 1 base, in that order; junction bases with no gene match: 0. Germline-derived CDR1 and CDR2 are SEHNR and FQNEAQ (reference sequence). The CDR3 sequence is 14 residues long. The variable domain in full, completed from reference TRBV7-9 and TRBJ2-3, reads DTGVSQNPRHKITKRGQNVTFRCDPISEHNRLYWYRQTLGQGPEFLTYFQNEAQLEKSRLLSDRFSAERPKGSFSTLEIQRTEQGDSAMYLCASSTSGGTDTQYFGPGTRLTVL.

The rearrangement joins TRBV7-9 to TRBJ2-2, with D perhaps TRBD1 (6 bases). From germline, CDR1 is SEHNR and CDR2 FQNEAQ (reference sequence). Trimming removed 3 bases at V and 6 bases at J, with 17 bases between. This CDR3 has 16 amino acids. DNA for the CDR3: TGTGCCAGCAGCTTCCCTTTGACAGGTGTCCCCGGGGAGCTGTTTTTT. Amino acid sequence: CASSFPLTGVPGELFF.

This clone has just a few counts. The chain is built from TRBV19 and TRBJ1-2; 9 nucleotides agree with TRBD1. Trimming at V came to 2 bases and at J to 8 bases, leaving 9 bases not matched to a gene. Germline CDR1 reads LNHDA; CDR2 reads SQIVND (reference sequence). The CDR3 runs 15 residues. This CDR3 is CASSIHTGGMEGYTF. The CDR3 DNA reads as TGTGCCAGTAGTATACATACAGGGGGCATGGAAGGCTACACCTTC.

This chain connects TRBV6-1 to TRBJ1-5, with 7 bases aligning to TRBD1. V lost 2 bases, J lost 6 bases, and 7 bases stayed unmatched. The germline CDR1 and CDR2 sequences are MNHNS and SASEGT. The CDR3 runs 15 residues. This CDR3 reads CASSELRGVSQPQHF. The CDR3 bases are TGTGCCAGCAGTGAACTCAGGGGGGTGAGTCAGCCCCAGCATTTT.

The chain joins TRBV4-2 to TRBJ1-1, with TRBD1 matching over 9 bases. The germline gives CDR1 LGHNA, CDR2 YNFKEQ. The CDR3 runs to 15 residues. V was pared by 0 bases and J by 11 bases, with 10 bases of the junction left unmatched. CDR3 region: CASSQEKGQGILAFF. Written as DNA, the CDR3 is TGTGCCAGCAGCCAAGAGAAGGGACAGGGAATACTGGCTTTCTTT.

The J gene is TRBJ2-4, the V gene TRBV4-1, with D perhaps matching TRBD2 (5 bases). Trimming took off 3 bases at V and 0 bases at J, with 12 bases between the two ends. The CDR3 is 16 residues long. Germline V CDR1 and CDR2: MGHRA, YSYEKL. CDR3 sequence: CASSHIGRGAKNIQYF. CDR3 in DNA: TGCGCCAGCAGCCACATAGGACGGGGAGCCAAAAACATTCAGTACTTC.

This sequence joins TRBV7-9 and TRBJ1-2, with a tentative D call TRBD1 (6 bases). The CDR3 consists of 17 residues. V was clipped by 2 bases and J by 6 bases, with 22 bases between them. The germline CDR1 and CDR2 sequences are SEHNR and FQNEAQ (reference sequence). CDR3: CASSLTGGSRGADGYTF. The CDR3 nucleotides are TGTGCCAGCAGCTTAACGGGGGGCTCAAGAGGAGCTGATGGCTACACCTTC.

This clone has only a few counts. The chain recombines TRBV5-1 with TRBJ2-5; 11 bases fit TRBD1. CDR1 is SGHRS and CDR2 is YFSETQ in the germline V gene. V dropped 4 bases and J dropped 2; count of bases not matched to a gene: 7. The CDR3 contains 16 residues. The CDR3, as DNA: TGCGCCAGCAGCGGAGGGACAGGGGGGTATCAAGAGACCCAGTACTTC. Amino acid sequence: CASSGGTGGYQETQYF.

The V call is TRBV5-1, the J call TRBJ1-1; D is possibly TRBD1 (5 bases). The CDR3 spans 17 residues. The germline V and J ends were trimmed by 2 bases and 4 bases, with 21 bases remaining between them. CDR1 is SGHRS, CDR2 YFSETQ, per germline. CDR3: CASSFLPSYGGSTEAFF. The DNA for the CDR3 is TGCGCCAGCAGCTTTTTGCCCTCTTACGGGGGAAGCACTGAAGCTTTCTTT. Full variable domain (outside the CDR3, taken from reference TRBV5-1 and TRBJ1-1): KAGVTQTPRYLIKTRGQQVTLSCSPISGHRSVSWYQQTPGQGLQFLFEYFSETQRNKGNFPGRFSGRQFSNSRSEMNVSTLELGDSALYLCASSFLPSYGGSTEAFFGQGTRLTVV.

The chain uses TRBV2 and TRBJ2-1; D uncertain. This CDR3 region has 14 residues. V dropped 8 bases and J dropped 0 bases, with 11 bases sitting between them. CDR1 is SNHLY and CDR2 is FYNNEI in the germline V gene. CDR3: CASEVALSYNEQFF. DNA of the CDR3: TGTGCCAGCGAAGTGGCTCTCTCCTACAATGAGCAGTTCTTC.

Comments on this clone: The same CDR3 arises from other DNA sequences in this sample as well. The J gene is TRBJ1-5, the V gene TRBV5-4, with D unresolved. CDR3 size: 13 residues. Trimming removed 0 bases at V and 5 bases at J, with 6 bases between. From germline, CDR1 is SGHNT and CDR2 YYREEE (reference sequence). CDR3 DNA: TGTGCCAGCAGCTTGGACAGAGATCAGCCCCAGCATTTT. Protein sequence: CASSLDRDQPQHF.

There are a few counts of this clone. The rearrangement joins TRBV27 to TRBJ2-7; 10 bases are shared with TRBD2. Germline assignment: CDR1 MNHEY and CDR2 SMNVEV (reference sequence). The CDR3 covers 14 residues. After removal of 2 bases from V and 7 bases from J, the junction contained 5 bases not matched to a gene. CDR3 sequence: CASSLLAGAGEQYF. CDR3 nucleotide sequence: TGTGCCAGCAGTTTACTAGCGGGAGCGGGGGAGCAGTACTTC.

This clone was seen a few times. The chain combines TRBV4-1 with TRBJ2-7, with 8 bases fitting TRBD2. Germline CDR1 reads MGHRA; CDR2 reads YSYEKL. V shed 4 bases, J shed 7 bases, and the junction held 12 bases outside the gene matches. The CDR3 runs to 15 residues. CDR3 amino acids: CASSLPGLGDAEQYF. The CDR3 DNA reads as TGCGCCAGCAGCCTCCCGGGACTAGGCGACGCGGAGCAGTACTTC.

Only a few counts were recorded for this clone. The V gene is TRBV5-4, the J gene TRBJ2-4; TRBD2 matches at 7 bases. Trimming cost V 2 bases and J 8 bases; bases outside gene matches: 13. In germline, CDR1 is SGHNT, CDR2 YYREEE (reference sequence). The CDR3 sequence is 16 residues long. Here the CDR3 reads CASSLSSVGGADIQYF. The CDR3 DNA is TGTGCCAGCAGCTTATCGAGTGTGGGAGGGGCCGACATTCAGTACTTC.

There are a few counts of this clone. The DNA of the CDR3 is TGTGCCAGCAGTTTAGATACAGTCGGAAGCTACGAGCAGTACTTC. This translates into CASSLDTVGSYEQYF. The chain has TRBV27 and TRBJ2-7; no clear D. Germline assignment: CDR1 MNHEY and CDR2 SMNVEV (reference sequence). The CDR3 totals 15 residues. Trimming cost V 2 bases and J 3 bases, with 14 bases left between them.

The chain carries TRBV4-3 and TRBJ2-7; D not certain. Trimming took 2 bases from V and 6 from J, leaving 14 bases between them. The CDR3 loop spans 14 amino acids. CDR1 LGHNA and CDR2 YSLEER come from the germline V gene. In DNA, the CDR3 is TGCGCCAGCAGCCAAAGCAAGTTCTTCGCCGAGCAGTACTTC. Amino acids: CASSQSKFFAEQYF.

This clone was counted only a few times. V gene TRBV29-1 combines with J gene TRBJ1-2, with TRBD1 matching 9 bases. With 8 bases clipped from V and 2 bases from J, the junction kept 6 bases outside the gene matches. The CDR3 is 13 amino acids. Looked up from germline, CDR1 is SQVTM and CDR2 is ANQGSEA. CDR3 sequence (DNA): TGCAGCCTCCGGACAGGGGCAAACTATGGCTACACCTTC. Its translation: CSLRTGANYGYTF.

CDR3 coding DNA: TGTGCCAGCAGTGGGAGGGGGACAGGGGATTATCAGCCCCAGCATTTT. Translated: CASSGRGTGDYQPQHF. The V call is TRBV28, the J call TRBJ1-5, with 10 bases lining up with TRBD1. This CDR3 region has 16 residues. V was clipped by 5 bases and J by 5 bases; unmatched bases: 9. CDR1 and CDR2 from the germline V gene are MDHEN and SYDVKM. Combining the CDR3 with reference TRBV28 and TRBJ1-5 gives the whole variable domain DVKVTQSSRYLVKRTGEKVFLECVQDMDHENMFWYRQDPGLGLRLIYFSYDVKMKEKGDIPEGYSVSREKKERFSLILESASTNQTSMYLCASSGRGTGDYQPQHFGDGTRLSIL.

The V gene is TRBV18, the J gene TRBJ2-7; 8 bases align to TRBD1. Germline CDR1 KGHSH, CDR2 LQKENI. V trimming: 6 bases; J trimming: 3 bases; junction bases outside the gene matches: 7. The CDR3 sequence is 14 residues long. Here the CDR3 reads CASSPTGTGYEQYF. CDR3 in DNA: TGTGCCAGCTCGCCTACGGGGACAGGCTACGAGCAGTACTTC.